Following are 22 T cell receptor beta chains from one sample sequenced in a study of low-dose radiotherapy and immunotherapy resistance in tumors. Time point meaning: before trial treatment. TRAV and TRBV primers primed cDNA for both TCRalpha and TCRbeta. TCRs underwent roughly 19 PCR cycles of amplification with a constant-region primer and V-primer adapter. TCRdb independently ran MiXCR on the reads; one entry per CDR3 protein. Of over 65,000 distinct CDR3 sequences listed, over 15% are singletons. Sequences were derived from PBMCs, sampled before treatment. These receptors originate from a male donor with prostate cancer.

This clonotype was detected many times. This chain uses TRBV3-1 with TRBJ2-1; 11 bases agree with TRBD1. The CDR3 has 15 residues. V lost 6 bases and J lost 3; bases outside the gene matches: 4. The V gene's germline CDR1 is LGHDT and CDR2 YNNKEL (reference sequence). Written as DNA, the CDR3 is TGTGCCAGCAGATCCGGGACAGGGGGCTACAATGAGCAGTTCTTC. Its translation: CASRSGTGGYNEQFF.

Ten or more counts support this clonotype. The chain uses TRBV7-9 and TRBJ2-7, with 10 bases that match TRBD1. J gave up 1 base and V 5 bases, and 5 bases lay outside the gene matches. The CDR3 length is 15 residues. Germline-derived CDR1 and CDR2 are SEHNR and FQNEAQ (reference sequence). DNA for the CDR3: TGTGCCAGCAGCGATCCGGGACAGGGGTCCTACGAGCAGTACTTC. It encodes CASSDPGQGSYEQYF.

This clonotype was found many times. The chain has TRBV4-1 and TRBJ2-7; 11 bases line up with TRBD2. CDR1 is MGHRA and CDR2 is YSYEKL in the germline V gene. The J segment lost 3 bases and the V segment lost 3 bases, leaving 4 bases of the junction unmatched. The CDR3 length is 15 residues. The CDR3 spells CASSHLLAGDYEQYF. The CDR3 nucleotides are TGCGCCAGCAGCCACTTACTAGCGGGGGACTACGAGCAGTACTTC.

The rearrangement uses TRBV7-9 and TRBJ2-7, with D perhaps assigned TRBD1 or TRBD2 (5 bases each). CDR1 is SEHNR, CDR2 FQNEAQ, per germline (reference sequence). This CDR3 has 17 residues. V gave up 5 bases and J gave up 4 bases, with 24 bases separating them. In DNA form, the CDR3 reads TGTGCCAGCAGCGTCGGCCAGAGCGGTGGGGCCCCTTACGAGCAGTACTTC. The encoded protein is CASSVGQSGGAPYEQYF.

This clonotype was observed at least ten times. The rearrangement uses TRBV21-1 and TRBJ1-2; TRBD1, the table's D call, was not compared with the DNA. TRBV21-1 is tagged as a pseudogene. CDR3 length: 11 amino acids. In DNA, the CDR3 is TGTGCCAGTCCAGGGGGTAGTGGCTACACCTTC. It translates to CASPGGSGYTF.

The chain is built from TRBV5-1 and TRBJ2-5; 10 bases line up with TRBD1. Germline lookup yields CDR1 SGHRS and CDR2 YFSETQ. With 4 bases clipped from V and 1 base from J, the junction kept 4 bases outside the gene matches. CDR3 length: 15 residues. DNA of the CDR3: TGCGCCAGCAGCCCCGGGACAGGGGCCCAAGAGACCCAGTACTTC. It yields the protein CASSPGTGAQETQYF.

The DNA for the CDR3 is TGTGCCAGCAGGCAGGGGTCTGGGGAAAACATTCAGTACTTC. Its protein is CASRQGSGENIQYF. The chain has TRBV12-3 or TRBV12-4 and TRBJ2-4, with D perhaps TRBD1 (6 bases). V lost 6 bases to trimming and J lost 5 bases, with 14 bases between them. The CDR3 runs to 14 residues.

This clonotype was recorded at least ten times. This chain uses TRBV5-1 with TRBJ2-7; D unresolved. This CDR3 spans 14 amino acids. The V end was cut by 0 bases, the J end by 2 bases, with 9 bases between. CDR1 SGHRS and CDR2 YFSETQ come from the germline V gene. The chain's CDR3 is CASSLDGETYEQYF. The CDR3, as DNA: TGCGCCAGCAGCTTGGACGGCGAAACCTACGAGCAGTACTTC.

This clonotype has a count of ten or more. V usage is TRBV25-1 and J usage is TRBJ2-7, with D possibly matching TRBD2 (7 bases). The V end was cut by 8 bases, the J end by 1 base, with 15 bases between. From germline, CDR1 is MGHDK and CDR2 SYGVNS. This CDR3 has 14 residues. In DNA, the CDR3 is TGTGCCAGCCTTCCGGGGGGCCAATCCTACGAGCAGTACTTC. Amino acid sequence: CASLPGGQSYEQYF.

The chain links TRBV5-1 to TRBJ2-7; TRBD2 agrees at 13 bases. Germline lookup yields CDR1 SGHRS and CDR2 YFSETQ. With V trimmed by 0 bases and J by 4 bases, 7 bases remained unmatched. This CDR3 has 17 amino acids. The CDR3 loop reads CASSLVLAGGPEYEQYF. The CDR3 DNA is TGCGCCAGCAGCTTGGTACTAGCGGGGGGGCCTGAGTACGAGCAGTACTTC.

This clonotype was detected many times. The chain carries TRBV29-1 and TRBJ1-2; 8 bases fit TRBD1. The germline V gene encodes CDR1 SQVTM and CDR2 ANQGSEA. This CDR3 comprises 13 residues. V dropped 7 bases and J dropped 2; count of bases not matched to a gene: 6. CDR3 loop: CSAGTGENYGYTF. CDR3 nucleotide sequence: TGCAGCGCCGGGACAGGAGAAAACTATGGCTACACCTTC.

This clonotype was seen ten or more times. The rearrangement links TRBV6-2 or TRBV6-3 to TRBJ1-4; possible D gene TRBD1, 6 bases. Per the germline V gene, CDR1 is MNHEY and CDR2 is SVGEGT. This CDR3 has 14 residues. Between the trimmed V and J ends, which lost 0 bases and 8 bases, there was a span of 10 bases. The CDR3 is CASSYSTGREKLFF. In DNA form, the CDR3 reads TGTGCCAGCAGTTACTCAACAGGGCGGGAAAAACTGTTTTTT.

This clonotype has ten or more counts. J is TRBJ1-1 and V is TRBV7-9; D call uncertain. V dropped 2 bases and J dropped 1 base, with 8 bases sitting between them. The germline V gene has CDR1 SEHNR and CDR2 FQNEAQ (reference sequence). There are 14 residues in the CDR3. The CDR3 region has the DNA TGTGCCAGCAGCTTAATCGACGGGAACACTGAAGCTTTCTTT. It translates to CASSLIDGNTEAFF.

This clonotype was counted many times. The chain is built from TRBV5-4 and TRBJ2-1; D is unclear. The CDR3 is made up of 13 amino acids. Germline-derived CDR1 and CDR2 are SGHNT and YYREEE (reference sequence). Trimming stripped 6 bases from V and 6 bases from J, with 13 bases between. The CDR3 nucleotides read TGTGCCAGCAACCCTCAAGGTGGCAATGAGCAGTTCTTC. Its protein product is CASNPQGGNEQFF. Full variable domain (missing parts from reference TRBV5-4 and TRBJ2-1): ETGVTQSPTHLIKTRGQQVTLRCSSQSGHNTVSWYQQALGQGPQFIFQYYREEENGRGNFPPRFSGLQFPNYSSELNVNALELDDSALYLCASNPQGGNEQFFGPGTRLTVL.

Ten or more counts support this clonotype. This chain joins TRBV10-1 and TRBJ2-7; 8 bases align to TRBD1. This CDR3 has 14 residues. In germline, CDR1 is WNHNN, CDR2 SYGVQD (reference sequence). The V and J ends lost 11 bases and 0 bases, in that order; junction bases with no gene match: 9. The CDR3 coding sequence is TGCGCCCCTAGTGGGACAGGAGGCTCCTACGAGCAGTACTTC. It translates to CAPSGTGGSYEQYF.

The V gene is TRBV20-1, the J gene TRBJ2-2; 7 nucleotides align to TRBD2. CDR1 is DFQATT and CDR2 is SNEGSKA in the germline V gene (reference sequence). V trimming: 4 bases; J trimming: 4 bases; junction bases outside the gene matches: 0. The CDR3 is 12 amino acids. This CDR3 reads CSAIAGTGELFF. For the CDR3, the DNA is TGCAGTGCTATAGCGGGCACCGGGGAGCTGTTTTTT.

This clonotype was recorded at least ten times. The rearrangement uses TRBV12-3 or TRBV12-4 and TRBJ1-5; 9 nucleotides agree with TRBD1. The CDR3 is made up of 14 amino acids. The trim removed 6 bases at V and 7 bases at J, leaving 7 bases unmatched. DNA for the CDR3: TGTGCCAGCAGCCCCGGGACAGGGTCCCAGCCCCAGCATTTT. This encodes CASSPGTGSQPQHF.

The table lists this clonotype with many counts. V gene TRBV6-5 combines with J gene TRBJ2-7, with 10 bases matching TRBD2. The CDR3 contains 16 residues. V dropped 6 bases and J dropped 0; count of bases not matched to a gene: 8. The V gene's germline CDR1 is MNHEY and CDR2 SVGAGI. CDR3 in DNA: TGTGCCAGCAGCGATAGCGGGGGGACTAGCTCCTACGAGCAGTACTTC. Translation gives CASSDSGGTSSYEQYF.

This clonotype was recorded many times. The CDR3 sequence is CASSYSGTGVGEQFF. CDR3 coding DNA: TGTGCCAGCAGCTATTCCGGGACAGGGGTAGGTGAGCAGTTCTTC. The genes are TRBV7-6 and TRBJ2-1; the match to TRBD1 covers 10 bases. J lost 9 bases, V lost 4 bases, and 9 bases had no gene match. Germline lookup yields CDR1 SGHVS and CDR2 FNYEAQ. This CDR3 has 15 residues.

At least ten counts were recorded for this clonotype. The chain is built from TRBV7-9 and TRBJ2-1, with unresolved D. The V end lost 5 bases, the J end lost 4 bases, and 18 bases lay between the germline ends. Germline V gene data show CDR1 as SEHNR and CDR2 as FQNEAQ (reference sequence). The CDR3 totals 16 residues. The CDR3: CASSDGRLAEYNEQFF. In DNA form, the CDR3 reads TGTGCCAGCAGCGATGGACGGTTGGCGGAGTACAATGAGCAGTTCTTC.

The chain is built from TRBV18 and TRBJ2-1; possibly TRBD2 for D (5 bases). V lost 5 bases and J 0 bases, leaving 14 bases between the germline ends. The CDR3 covers 16 residues. The V gene's germline CDR1 is KGHSH and CDR2 LQKENI. The CDR3: CASSGPEVSSYNEQFF. The CDR3, as DNA: TGTGCCAGCTCAGGGCCGGAGGTCAGCTCCTACAATGAGCAGTTCTTC.

This clonotype came up many times. V and J are TRBV14 and TRBJ2-2; D is perhaps TRBD1 (6 bases). The CDR3 loop spans 13 amino acids. V lost 3 bases to trimming and J lost 4 bases, with 6 bases between them. The germline gives CDR1 SGHDN, CDR2 FVKESK. This CDR3 is CASSQGATGELFF. In DNA form, the CDR3 reads TGTGCCAGCAGCCAGGGGGCCACCGGGGAGCTGTTTTTT. Variable domain in full (rest from reference TRBV14 and TRBJ2-2): EAGVTQFPSHSVIEKGQTVTLRCDPISGHDNLYWYRRVMGKEIKFLLHFVKESKQDESGMPNNRFLAERTGGTYSTLKVQPAELEDSGVYFCASSQGATGELFFGEGSRLTVL.